The entry below describes one T cell receptor (beta chain). This CDR3 is 16 amino acids long. Looked up from germline, CDR1 is KGHDR and CDR2 is SFDVKD. With 3 bases clipped from V and 1 base from J, the junction kept 5 bases outside the gene matches. This sample was included in a study of blood T cell repertoires in COVID-19. Sequencing was performed with immunoSEQ multiplex PCR; in TCRdb, only in-frame clones are kept and a portion is missing. Of approximately 200,000 clones in the sample, 80% to 90% were seen once. The genes are TRBV24-1 and TRBJ2-1; TRBD1 matches at 7 bases. Sequencing input: peripheral blood. This sequence originates from a man between 60 and 70 years old who had recovered from COVID-19. CDR3: CATSDQSTGSYNEQFF. The CDR3 nucleotides are TGTGCCACCAGTGATCAATCGACAGGGTCCTACAATGAGCAGTTCTTC.